Sequencing of this T cell receptor beta chain was carried out in a study of shared clonotypes between healthy human individuals (dated by TCRdb to 2018 to 2021). Turning to the overall study: A few men and two women, aged 18 to 49 years, made up the cohort. For each donor, three plates each were used for CD4 naive and CD4 memory, two plates were used for CD8 naive, and one plate was used for CD8 memory. To estimate repertoire size and how much clonotypes are shared between individuals, the study performed deep sequencing of blood TCR repertoires from five healthy adults. To increase sequencing depth and limit assay-specific biases, TCR repertoire library preparation and sequencing were carried out by different laboratories using diverse techniques. Per donor, leukapheresis produced somewhere between about 0.9 and 9.5 billion PBMCs. Results and caveats for the whole study, not just this receptor: Even with the large sequencing depth, rarefaction of the sorted-subset datasets indicated that sequencing was incomplete. Around 5.4% of naive CD4, more than 3% of naive CD8, 2% to 2.5% of memory CD4, and over 0.35% of memory CD8 clonotypes were shared across several donors. Sampling was restricted to blood, and TCR repertoires in tissue are likely to differ from TCR repertoires in blood. Because the study included only a small number of donors, the genetic and exposure-history diversity represented was limited. Pairwise subsampling led to the expectation that sequencing depth would affect the degree of clonotype sharing among donors. Estimated clonotype richness was generally larger for naive than for memory subsets. Compared with non-shared clonotypes, clonotypes shared by all four sorted-subset donors had higher generation probabilities.

Notes on this clone: This clone's antigen is unknown. Base-call qualities are not available, and no considerably larger clone is one nucleotide away.

CD8 naive samples consisted of CD45RO-negative cells that were positively selected for CCR7, yielding a CD45RA+CCR7+ population without TemRA cells. Donors were healthy HIV-negative adults with no recently reported acute infections or vaccinations. Every donor was a Caucasian adult residing in Nashville, Tennessee, USA. After blood collection by leukapheresis, PBMCs were isolated using Ficoll-Histopaque density gradient centrifugation and then cryopreserved in the vapor phase of liquid nitrogen. Analytical flow cytometry was used to check the purity and quantity of each magnetically sorted T cell population. Genomic DNA was isolated from each sorted fraction and quantified by UV absorbance on a Nanodrop 2000c. Using the deep immunoSEQ assay, TCR CDR3 regions were amplified from genomic DNA by multiplex PCR. For each cell subset, the extracted genomic DNA was distributed evenly across all wells of several immunoSEQ 96-well plates, and each plate served as one replicate. Each replicate PCR for sorted subsets received around 200 ng genomic DNA, equal to some 32,000 T cell genomes. Purified libraries were measured with a Qubit 3.0 fluorometer, size-checked on a Bioanalyzer 2100, and measured again with the KAPA Library Quantification kit. A separate single-read 150-cycle Illumina NextSeq 550 flow cell was used to sequence each immunoSEQ 96-well plate. In the authors' own workflow: Because the immunoSEQ output held only junctional sequences and lacked quality scores, the filtering could not match the filtering applied to full-length reads. Sequences were annotated with PyIR, a Python wrapper for IgBLAST v1.9, and V/J genes and CDR3 were assigned using IMGT germline references. Reads were filtered out if the reads had weak V/J assignments (E-value above 1e-6), no CDR3, stop codons, out-of-frame junctions, or ambiguous translated residues. A V3J clonotype was defined by an identical inferred V gene, J gene, and CDR3 amino acid sequence. Percentage overlap between repertoires was calculated by dividing the number of shared unique clonotypes by the size of the smaller repertoire. Three approaches were used to assess repertoire richness: RTK rarefaction, the Chao1 estimator, and Recon v2.1 estimates of unobserved clonotypes. Generation probabilities for all TCRbeta clonotypes obtained by the gDNA method from a handful of donors were computed using OLGA. Entries here come from immuneACCESS through TCRdb and include only in-frame sequences with V and J called. Some clones fail to appear in such tables; in the studies checked, an unresolved V gene covers under half of the shortfall, and the cause of the remainder is unknown. The V and J calls and the clone size are those of that table, but D and trimming were determined from the DNA. In this sample the table shows 2 million or so clones, just under 95% of which occur a single time. In total, the top ten clones hold more than 0.95% of the sample.

The TCR comes from a man younger than 35 in good health. Material for sequencing was naive CD8+ T cells sorted from blood. The cell subset or site label on this specimen signifies: CD45RA+CCR7+.

The CDR3 amino acid sequence is: CASSQEGPGGEQFF. The DNA sequence is given as TGTGCCAGCAGCCAAGAGGGACCTGGGGGTGAGCAGTTCTTC. The rearranged segments are TRBV4-2 and TRBJ2-1; the D gene could be either TRBD1 or TRBD2, each agreeing at 5 bases. Trimming at the junction amounts to 0 bases on V and 9 bases on J, and the germline ends lie 12 bases apart. CDR3 length: 14 amino acids, cysteine to phenylalanine. CDR3 DNA only is kept here, 42 bases in frame from base 1. The germline V gene yields LGHNA for CDR1 and YNFKEQ for CDR2.